The 21 T cell receptor beta chains reported below all come from one sample, sequenced in a study of PD-1 blockade in classical Hodgkin lymphoma. Sequencing was performed with immunoSEQ multiplex PCR; in TCRdb, only in-frame clones are kept and a portion is missing. The sample has just over 60,000 clones, 70% to 90% seen once. Following autologous stem cell transplantation, relapse occurred in every patient, and exposure to brentuximab vedotin varied. This specimen consisted of peripheral blood mononuclear cells (PBMCs), obtained at baseline. The receptors originated from a human donor with classical Hodgkin lymphoma.

This clone was observed once. The sample has other DNA sequences that encode this CDR3 too. CDR3: CAWGISDTIYF. The CDR3 DNA reads as TGTGCCTGGGGAATCTCGGACACCATATATTTT. This sequence joins TRBV30 and TRBJ1-3, with D uncertain. CDR1 and CDR2 (germline): GTSNPN, SVGIG (reference sequence). V shed 5 bases and J shed 8 bases, with 10 bases lying between them. The CDR3 extends over 11 amino acids.

V gene TRBV19 combines with J gene TRBJ2-5; D is undetermined. Germline assignment: CDR1 LNHDA and CDR2 SQIVND (reference sequence). The CDR3 sequence is 12 residues long. V lost 5 bases, J lost 5 bases, and 9 bases lay in between. The CDR3 sequence is CASSPLGETQYF. The CDR3 bases are TGTGCCAGTAGTCCCCTCGGGGAGACCCAGTACTTC.

The chain combines TRBV7-7 with TRBJ2-2; D call uncertain. V was pared by 2 bases and J by 4 bases, with 2 bases between. CDR1 and CDR2 from the germline V gene are SSHAT and FNYEAQ (reference sequence). CDR3 length: 12 residues. The CDR3 reads CASSLSTGELFF. The CDR3 bases are TGTGCCAGCAGCTTAAGCACCGGGGAGCTGTTTTTT. Based on the CDR3 plus reference TRBV7-7 and TRBJ2-2, the full variable domain is GAGVSQSPRYKVTKRGQDVTLRCDPISSHATLYWYQQALGQGPEFLTYFNYEAQPDKSGLPSDRFSAERPEGSISTLTIQRTEQRDSAMYRCASSLSTGELFFGEGSRLTVL.

The CDR3 loop reads CASSHGGAPYNEQFF. CDR3 nucleotide sequence: TGTGCCAGCAGTCACGGGGGGGCCCCCTACAATGAGCAGTTCTTC. The V gene is TRBV28, the J gene TRBJ2-1, with 8 bases identical to TRBD2. V gave up 5 bases and J gave up 2 bases; unmatched junction bases: 5. CDR3 length equals 15 residues. From germline, CDR1 is MDHEN and CDR2 SYDVKM.

This sequence joins TRBV7-9 and TRBJ2-2; no reliable D call. With 4 bases removed from V and 1 base from J, the gap between germline ends came to 7 bases. CDR1 is SEHNR and CDR2 is FQNEAQ in the germline V gene (reference sequence). The CDR3 has 14 amino acids. The chain's CDR3 is CASSSTENTGELFF. As DNA, the CDR3 is TGTGCCAGCAGCTCTACAGAGAACACCGGGGAGCTGTTTTTT.

The chain combines TRBV4-2 with TRBJ2-6; unclear D gene. Trimming removed 0 bases at V and 1 base at J, with 7 bases between. This CDR3 comprises 16 residues. In germline, CDR1 is LGHNA, CDR2 YNFKEQ. The chain's CDR3 is CASSQDLGSGANVLTF. The CDR3 nucleotides read TGTGCCAGCAGCCAAGATCTTGGTTCTGGGGCCAACGTCCTGACTTTC.

The rearrangement uses TRBV11-2 and TRBJ2-7, with D perhaps TRBD2 (5 bases). Per the germline V gene, CDR1 is SGHAT and CDR2 is FQNNGV. Trimming removed 6 bases at V and 0 bases at J, with 12 bases between. There are 14 residues in the CDR3. The CDR3 loop is CASSGGESSYEQYF. CDR3 nucleotides: TGTGCCAGCAGTGGAGGAGAGAGCTCCTACGAGCAGTACTTC. Variable domain in full (rest from reference TRBV11-2 and TRBJ2-7): EAGVAQSPRYKIIEKRQSVAFWCNPISGHATLYWYQQILGQGPKLLIQFQNNGVVDDSQLPKDRFSAERLKGVDSTLKIQPAKLEDSAVYLCASSGGESSYEQYFGPGTRLTVT.

The V and J genes are TRBV25-1 and TRBJ1-2; 7 bases align to TRBD1. With 6 bases clipped from V and 1 base from J, the junction kept 5 bases outside the gene matches. The CDR3 totals 14 residues. Germline CDR1 and CDR2: MGHDK and SYGVNS. CDR3 amino acids: CASRPGTVNYGYTF. In nucleotides, the CDR3 is TGTGCCAGCAGGCCCGGGACAGTTAACTATGGCTACACCTTC.

The V and J genes are TRBV7-9 and TRBJ1-5; the D gene is possibly TRBD1 (5 bases). From germline, CDR1 is SEHNR and CDR2 FQNEAQ (reference sequence). CDR3 length: 16 residues. Trimming removed 6 bases from V and 5 bases from J, with 20 bases in between. DNA for the CDR3: TGTGCCAGCAGTCCGCTACAGGTAAAAGGGGATCAGCCCCAGCATTTT. Translation gives CASSPLQVKGDQPQHF.

The gene calls are TRBV4-2 and TRBJ1-2, with no clear D. The CDR3 length is 14 residues. Germline CDR1 and CDR2: LGHNA and YNFKEQ. Trimming cost V 0 bases and J 7 bases, with 12 bases left between them. This chain's CDR3 is CASSQEEEAGGYTF. The CDR3 bases are TGTGCCAGCAGCCAAGAGGAAGAGGCGGGTGGCTACACCTTC.

The V and J genes are TRBV25-1 and TRBJ2-2; the D is unclear. V dropped 1 base and J dropped 3 bases, with 9 bases sitting between them. This CDR3 spans 15 amino acids. Germline V lookup: CDR1 MGHDK, CDR2 SYGVNS. The CDR3 DNA reads as TGTGCCAGCAGTGAATCGGCAGTAGACACCGGGGAGCTGTTTTTT. Translating it yields CASSESAVDTGELFF.

This chain links TRBV27 with TRBJ2-7; D remains unclear. V was pared by 3 bases and J by 0 bases, with 9 bases between. The germline V gene encodes CDR1 MNHEY and CDR2 SMNVEV (reference sequence). The CDR3 runs 14 residues. CDR3 DNA sequence: TGTGCCAGCAGTTTGGGCCCTGGCTCCTACGAGCAGTACTTC. This sequence encodes CASSLGPGSYEQYF.

Turning to this clone: Germline and junction disagree at one end, which may indicate a read error. This chain's CDR3 is CASSQEIEGQADEQYF. DNA of the CDR3: TGCGCCAGCAGCCAAGAAATTGAGGGACAAGCTGACGAGCAGTACTTC. V usage is TRBV5-8 and J usage is TRBJ2-7; weak D call: TRBD1 (6 bases). This CDR3 region has 16 residues. CDR1 is SGHTS, CDR2 YDEGEE, per germline. The full variable domain, rest sourced from reference TRBV5-8 and TRBJ2-7, is EAGVTQSPTHLIKTRGQQATLRCSPISGHTSVYWYQQALGLGLQFLLWYDEGEERNRGNFPPRFSGRQFPNYSSELNVNALELEDSALYLCASSQEIEGQADEQYFGPGTRLTVT.

The V call is TRBV5-6, the J call TRBJ2-2, with D tentatively TRBD2 (7 bases). This CDR3 has 13 amino acids. The germline V gene encodes CDR1 SGHDT and CDR2 YYEEEE. Trimming stripped 7 bases from V and 13 bases from J, with 20 bases between. CDR3 coding DNA: TGTGCCAGCCGTTGGGGGGGCAGCCAGCCGCTGTTTTTT. This codes for CASRWGGSQPLFF.

This rearrangement joins TRBV6-5 to TRBJ2-2; no definite D call. CDR3 length equals 13 residues. V was clipped by 6 bases and J by 6 bases, with 11 bases between them. Germline V gene data show CDR1 as MNHEY and CDR2 as SVGAGI. CDR3 coding DNA: TGTGCCAGCAGCCCCGGGCCTGCCGGGGAGCTGTTTTTT. This gives the protein CASSPGPAGELFF.

This rearrangement joins TRBV5-1 to TRBJ1-5; TRBD1 matches at 8 bases. Looked up from germline, CDR1 is SGHRS and CDR2 is YFSETQ. V lost 0 bases and J lost 6; bases outside the gene matches: 5. This CDR3 is 15 amino acids long. This CDR3 is CASSLDGQGTQPQHF. The CDR3 DNA follows: TGCGCCAGCAGCTTGGACGGACAGGGCACTCAGCCCCAGCATTTT.

The sample holds one count of this clone. V and J are TRBV25-1 and TRBJ1-2; a possible D gene is TRBD1 (5 bases). Germline CDR1 and CDR2: MGHDK and SYGVNS. The V and J ends lost 5 bases and 5 bases respectively, with 18 bases between them. The CDR3 covers 15 residues. CDR3 in amino acids: CASSSAGVGKYGYTF. Written as DNA, the CDR3 is TGTGCCAGCAGTTCCGCGGGGGTGGGAAAATATGGCTACACCTTC.

The CDR3 is CASSLGSNQPQHF. The CDR3, as DNA: TGTGCCAGCAGCTTAGGTAGCAATCAGCCCCAGCATTTT. The rearrangement uses TRBV11-2 and TRBJ1-5; D uncertain. The CDR3 runs to 13 residues. The germline gives CDR1 SGHAT, CDR2 FQNNGV. The ends were cut back, 1 base at V and 0 bases at J, with 1 base in the middle.

In its sample, this clone was seen once. This rearrangement joins TRBV27 to TRBJ1-2, with a possible D match to TRBD1 (6 bases). This CDR3 is 13 amino acids long. The V gene lost 5 bases and the J gene lost 2 bases, with 9 bases spanning the gap. Per germline, CDR1 MNHEY and CDR2 SMNVEV (reference sequence). The CDR3 region is CASSPQGNYGYTF. As DNA, the CDR3 is TGTGCCAGCAGTCCCCAGGGGAACTATGGCTACACCTTC.

The rearrangement links TRBV27 to TRBJ2-6; the match to TRBD1 covers 8 bases. V lost 10 bases to trimming and J lost 0 bases; unmatched junction nucleotides: 8. The CDR3 is made up of 16 amino acids. Germline V CDR1 and CDR2: MNHEY, SMNVEV (reference sequence). The CDR3 sequence is CATRAGGYSGANVLTF. CDR3 nucleotides: TGTGCCACCAGGGCAGGGGGCTACTCTGGGGCCAACGTCCTGACTTTC.

The chain has TRBV7-2 and TRBJ1-5; D is unclear. The germline gives CDR1 SGHTA, CDR2 FQGNSA. The length of the CDR3 is 15 residues. Trimming pared 1 base from V and 7 bases from J, leaving 14 bases between. CDR3 amino acids: CASSLGRGFNQPQHF. The CDR3 nucleotides read TGTGCCAGCAGCTTAGGGAGAGGCTTCAACCAGCCCCAGCATTTT. The whole variable domain, remainder taken from reference TRBV7-2 and TRBJ1-5, is GAGVSQSPSNKVTEKGKDVELRCDPISGHTALYWYRQSLGQGLEFLIYFQGNSAPDKSGLPSDRFSAERTGGSVSTLTIQRTQQEDSAVYLCASSLGRGFNQPQHFGDGTRLSIL.